In this sample, the clone carrying this TCR beta chain turned up a few times. Its antigen is not identified. The data belong to a study of OX40 agonist ivuxolimab in advanced cancers. At the level of the study: There were three patients with partial responses, one having hepatocellular carcinoma and two cutaneous melanoma. Study-wide points: At 0.1 to 3.0 mg/kg and by week 6, CD4+ and CD8+ T cells in the blood had expanded clonally.

The data were produced by immunoSEQ multiplex PCR, yet TCRdb's version contains in-frame clones alone and is incomplete. The repertoire holds around 80,000 clones, with 70% to 90% as singletons. This CDR3 has 13 amino acids. The germline V gene encodes CDR1 MNHEY and CDR2 SMNVEV (reference sequence). Trimming pared 3 bases from V and 6 bases from J, leaving 12 bases between. The rearrangement uses TRBV27 and TRBJ2-7, with D hard to call. The sample here was CD4+ or CD8+ T cells sorted from blood, taken in a trial of the OX40 agonist ivuxolimab. This receptor was identified in an adult with an advanced solid tumor such as melanoma, head and neck, liver or kidney cancer. CDR3 region: CASSFLRQGEQYF. For the CDR3, the DNA is TGTGCCAGCAGTTTTTTACGGCAAGGCGAGCAGTACTTC.